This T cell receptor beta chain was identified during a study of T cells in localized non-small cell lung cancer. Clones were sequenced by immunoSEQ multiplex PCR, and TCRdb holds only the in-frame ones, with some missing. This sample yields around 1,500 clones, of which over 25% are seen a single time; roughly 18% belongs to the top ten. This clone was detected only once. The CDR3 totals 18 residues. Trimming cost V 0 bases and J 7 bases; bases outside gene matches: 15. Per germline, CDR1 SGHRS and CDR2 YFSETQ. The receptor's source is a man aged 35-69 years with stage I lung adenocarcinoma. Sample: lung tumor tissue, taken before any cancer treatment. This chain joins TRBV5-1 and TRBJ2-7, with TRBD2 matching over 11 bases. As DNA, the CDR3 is TGCGCCAGCAGCTTGGCCGGGGGGATCGGCCTAGCGGGAGGTGAGCAGTACTTC. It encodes CASSLAGGIGLAGGEQYF.